This T cell receptor (beta chain) originates from a study of beta chain features in type 1 diabetes (dated by TCRdb to between 2017 and 2018). Study-level background: Mean age, gender distribution, total cell number and subset yield were not different between patients and healthy donors. A total of around 100 million sorted cells were examined across all samples, and RNA yield correlated strongly with the number of cells per subset. The study compared the TCRB repertoires of sorted circulating CD4+ T cell subsets in recently diagnosed type 1 diabetes patients with those in matched healthy donors. Regulatory and stem cell-like memory subsets were isolated from only 8 patients and roughly 8 healthy donors, whereas naive and central memory subsets came from all 28 donors. The paper's findings and limits, for the study overall: Type 1 diabetes patients showed a moderate but significant shortening of TCRB CDR3 length in all four CD4+ subsets. Because the HLA sub-analyses included only small numbers of individuals, any influence of HLA type on TCRB rearrangement was left unresolved. Shorter templates might be favored by PCR, yet because patient and control samples were amplified and corrected together, any such skew would affect both groups equally. The naive, central memory and regulatory TCRB repertoires appeared to resemble one another more closely among patients than among healthy donors. At VDJ recombination sites, patients with type 1 diabetes made fewer insertions and deleted more nucleotides, a pattern implying thymic rearrangement abnormalities. Because cDNA rather than genomic DNA was sequenced, highly expressing activated cells could have been over-represented, although no difference in activation and CD3 levels was found between groups.

The entire amount of isolated RNA was reverse transcribed using the High Capacity cDNA Reverse Transcription Kit, so the sequenced TCRB transcripts were expressed ones. Naive, central memory and regulatory T cell samples underwent deep immunoSEQ sequencing, averaging roughly 3.3 million total reads per sample. Sorted cells were lysed in RLT buffer, and RNA was extracted using DNase-treated RNeasy Micro or Mini kits according to cell number. Each cell subset was processed separately to prevent cross-contamination, with patient and healthy donor samples processed together. TCRB sequences were amplified from cDNA with the immunoSEQ multiplex PCR, producing 87-bp fragments spanning the CDR3 region. Sequencing of the amplicons was performed on the Illumina HiSeq platform. In the paper's pipeline: PCR bias was corrected computationally using synthetic template baselines, and reads within Hamming distance 2 were collapsed, with unmergeable singletons discarded. Reads were aligned against IMGT so that V, D and J genes, CDR3 length and insertions or deletions at six rearrangement sites could be assigned. Within each subset, clonotype counts were normalized to the number of sorted cells before true diversity and Gini coefficients were calculated with the tcR R package. The overlap coefficient, calculated on TCRB nucleotide sequences, was used to measure repertoire sharing. Out-of-frame TCRB sequences from naive cells were analyzed as a proxy for the pre-selection repertoire. TCRdb's version of the immuneACCESS table is confined to in-frame rearrangements and falls short of the full clone set. An unresolved V gene accounts for under half of the shortfall where checked; the remainder is of unknown origin. For V, J and clone size, that table is used; D and trimming come from the DNA. The sample table holds about 400,000 clones, of which roughly 13% were seen once. Roughly 0.0097% of the sample lies in the top ten.

Each donor gave one peripheral blood draw, roughly 110 mL on average, collected into heparinised tubes. A BD FACSAria II and a panel including CD45RO, CCR7, CD25, CD127, CD95 and CD27 were used to sort naive, central memory, regulatory and stem cell-like memory CD4+ T cells. Purity was above 98% for every sorted population. Right away, PBMCs were isolated by Lymphoprep density gradient centrifugation and were stained directly, with no culture step. So that batch effects would be minimized, each experiment stained and sorted samples in pairs, pairing one healthy donor with one patient. Trimming removed 9 bases from V and 1 base from J, leaving 9 bases between the germline ends. CDR1 and CDR2 (MGHDK, SYGVNS) derive from the germline V gene. The CDR3 spans 12 residues, from the cysteine through the phenylalanine. Left in the record is the CDR3 DNA by itself, 36 bases read in frame from the first base.

Of note for this clone: What this receptor recognizes is not known. Nothing much larger sits one base from this clone, and base qualities are not available.

Source material: naive CD4+ T cells from blood. The cell subset or site label, as the study defines it: true naive CD4+ T cells. The TCR sequence derives from a woman aged 18-29 years with type 1 diabetes. The rearrangement joined TRBV25-1 to TRBJ1-1; the D gene is unclear. The CDR3 has the sequence CASQRENTEAFF. The nucleotide sequence is given as TGTGCCAGTCAACGGGAGAACACTGAAGCTTTCTTT.